Listed below are T cell receptor beta chains from one sample, sequenced in a study of blood T cell repertoires in COVID-19. Profiled with immunoSEQ multiplex PCR; TCRdb holds only in-frame clones, not every one. The table includes more than 400,000 clones, 70% to 90% detected once. Sample: peripheral blood. The receptors were gathered from a human donor in a cohort sampled during active COVID-19. CDR3s include the opening cysteine and the closing phenylalanine or tryptophan. The D gene is left open where the match is weak. Clone size is given for some rows only: seen once, a few or many times, or a class if the clone is expanded.

J | V | D | size | DNA | CDR3
TRBJ2-1 | TRBV28 | . | . | TGTGCCAGCAGTTCACGACGAGGGTATCATGAGCAGTTCTTC | CASSSRRGYHEQFF
TRBJ2-1 | TRBV27 | . | . | TGTGCCAGCAGTTCGAACCTCCCTAGCGTGACCTACAATGAGCAGTTCTTC | CASSSNLPSVTYNEQFF
TRBJ2-7 | TRBV30 | TRBD1 | . | TGTGCCTGGAGTATGGGGACAGGGAACTACGAGCAGTACTTC | CAWSMGTGNYEQYF
TRBJ2-1 | TRBV10-3 | . | . | TGTGCCACCGGTGGGGCCAATGAGCAGTTCTTC | CATGGANEQFF
TRBJ1-5 | TRBV28 | TRBD1 | . | TGTGCCAGCAGTGCTGCCGGGACAGGCTATCAGCCCCAGCATTTT | CASSAAGTGYQPQHF
TRBJ2-3 | TRBV14 | . | . | TGTGCCAGCAGCCAAGATATGACAGATACGCAGTATTTT | CASSQDMTDTQYF
TRBJ2-7 | TRBV19 | TRBD1 | . | TGTGCCAGTACCCCGGGACAGGGGGCTTTCTACGAGCAGTACTTC | CASTPGQGAFYEQYF
TRBJ1-5 | TRBV7-2 | . | few | TGTGCCAGCAGCGTACGACAGGATCAGCCCCAGCATTTT | CASSVRQDQPQHF
TRBJ1-1 | TRBV9 | . | once | TGTGCCAGCAGCGTAGGTCCTGGGGGCACCATACCAATGAACACTGAAGCTTTCTTT | CASSVGPGGTIPMNTEAFF
TRBJ1-3 | TRBV7-5 | . | . | TGTGCCAGAACCCCGAAGACAGCAGTCTCTGGAAACACCATATATTTT | CARTPKTAVSGNTIYF
TRBJ1-1 | TRBV9 | . | . | TGTGCCAGCAGCTTTTCAGACACTGAAGCTTTCTTT | CASSFSDTEAFF
TRBJ1-5 | TRBV15 | TRBD1 | . | TGTGCCACCAGCAGAGGAGGGACAGGGGGCAATCAGCCCCAGCATTTT | CATSRGGTGGNQPQHF
TRBJ1-6 | TRBV28 | . | few | TGTGCCAGCAGTTTTACTGCGCAAATCAATTCACCCCTCCACTTT | CASSFTAQINSPLHF
TRBJ1-5 | TRBV2 | . | . | TGTGCCAGCAGTGCTCAGGGATATCAGCCCCAGCATTTT | CASSAQGYQPQHF
TRBJ2-1 | TRBV12-3/TRBV12-4 | . | . | TGTGCCAGCAGAGGAACTAGTTACAGTGAGCAGTTCTTC | CASRGTSYSEQFF
TRBJ1-2 | TRBV5-6 | TRBD1 | . | TGTGCCAGCAGCCCCCTCGACAGGGGTGACGTCTATGGCTACACCTTC | CASSPLDRGDVYGYTF
TRBJ2-3 | TRBV28 | TRBD2 | . | TGTGCCAGCATAACGGAAGCGGGAAGAACAGATACGCAGTATTTT | CASITEAGRTDTQYF
TRBJ2-2 | TRBV4-2 | . | few | TGTGCCAGCAGCCAGGCTACTAGCTCCCCCGGGGAGCTGTTTTTT | CASSQATSSPGELFF
TRBJ2-1 | TRBV24-1 | TRBD2 | . | TGTGCCACCACGACCAGGGTTGCGGGAGTGAAGTCCTACAATGAGCAGTTCTTC | CATTTRVAGVKSYNEQFF
TRBJ1-2 | TRBV6-4 | . | . | TGTGCCAGCAGTGACCACCACCGGGACACCTACTATGGCTACACCTTC | CASSDHHRDTYYGYTF
TRBJ2-3 | TRBV27 | TRBD2 | . | TGTGCCAGCAGTCCAATAGCGGGAGTCCTCGATACGCAGTATTTT | CASSPIAGVLDTQYF
TRBJ2-5 | TRBV3-1/TRBV3-2 | TRBD2 | . | TGTGCCAGCAGCCCCGGACTAGCGGGAGTGGAGAGAGAGACCCAGTACTTC | CASSPGLAGVERETQYF
TRBJ2-3 | TRBV4-2 | TRBD2 | . | TGTGCCAGCAGCCCTCGACTAGCGGGAGGGCAGGATACGCAGTATTTT | CASSPRLAGGQDTQYF
TRBJ1-2 | TRBV5-1 | TRBD1 | few | TGCGCCAGCAGCTCAAAAATGACAGGGGGAGATGGCTACACCTTC | CASSSKMTGGDGYTF
TRBJ1-1 | TRBV30 | TRBD1 | . | TGTGCCTGGCGACAGGGGACTGAAGCTTTCTTT | CAWRQGTEAFF
TRBJ2-3 | TRBV6-1 | TRBD2 | . | TGTGCCAGCAGTGATTCGGGACTAGGGATGGCAGATACGCAGTATTTT | CASSDSGLGMADTQYF
TRBJ1-1 | TRBV30 | . | . | TGTGCCTGGAGTCCCCAAGCGGGGGGGACTGAAGCTTTCTTT | CAWSPQAGGTEAFF
TRBJ2-2 | TRBV5-1 | . | . | TGCGCCAGCAGCTTGGAACAAGGAGAGGCTGGGGAGCTGTTTTTT | CASSLEQGEAGELFF
TRBJ2-3 | TRBV21-1 | . | . | TGTGCCAGCAGCAAAACCACCGGGGATACGCAGTATTTT | CASSKTTGDTQYF
TRBJ2-7 | TRBV4-1 | . | . | TGCGCCAGCAGCCAAGAGAGGGCAACCTACGAGCAGTACTTC | CASSQERATYEQYF
TRBJ2-5 | TRBV6-6 | . | . | TGTGCCAGCAGTTACTTCGCGGGAACCCAAGAGACCCAGTACTTC | CASSYFAGTQETQYF
TRBJ2-7 | TRBV20-1 | TRBD2 | once | TGCAGTGCCCCGGGGGGGTCCAACTTC | CSAPGGSNF
TRBJ2-7 | TRBV7-8 | . | . | TGTGCCAGCAGCCGCCACCCCTCGGTTGAGCAGTACTTC | CASSRHPSVEQYF
TRBJ2-5 | TRBV24-1 | TRBD2 | . | TGTGCCACCAGTGATTCCCACCTTAGCGGGAGTTGGTATGAGACCCAGTACTTC | CATSDSHLSGSWYETQYF
TRBJ2-5 | TRBV6-5 | . | . | TGTGCCAGCAGCCCCGGTTTTGGCGGAGAGACCCAGTACTTC | CASSPGFGGETQYF
TRBJ2-2 | TRBV28 | . | . | TGTGCCAGCAGAGCCCCTAGCGTTGCCGGGGAGCTGTTTTTT | CASRAPSVAGELFF
TRBJ2-5 | TRBV5-1 | TRBD1 | . | TGCGCCAGCAAATGGACAGGGGACGTGGAGACCCAGTACTTC | CASKWTGDVETQYF
TRBJ1-1 | TRBV25-1 | . | . | TGTGCCAGCAGTGGGGGGGGGTTTTTTAACACTGAAGCTTTCTTT | CASSGGGFFNTEAFF
TRBJ1-4 | TRBV19 | . | . | TGTGCCAGTAGTTCCCGCCCCTCCGGGACACTAACTAATGAAAAACTGTTTTTT | CASSSRPSGTLTNEKLFF
TRBJ2-7 | TRBV30 | . | few | TGTGCCTGGAGTAAGGGGGTAGGGTCCTACGAGCAGTACTTC | CAWSKGVGSYEQYF
TRBJ2-3 | TRBV10-3 | TRBD1 | . | TGTGCCGCAAGACGACAGGGGGGCCCAGATACGCAGTATTTT | CAARRQGGPDTQYF
TRBJ2-5 | TRBV6-2/TRBV6-3 | . | . | TGTGCCAGCAGTTACGTCTCAGACCAAGAGACCCAGTACTTC | CASSYVSDQETQYF
TRBJ1-2 | TRBV19 | TRBD1 | . | TGTGCCAGTAGTACCCCCTCGACAGGGGTCGGCTACACCTTC | CASSTPSTGVGYTF
TRBJ2-7 | TRBV7-2 | . | . | TGTGCCAGCAGCACCCCGGCAGGCTACGAGCAGTACTTC | CASSTPAGYEQYF
TRBJ2-5 | TRBV7-3 | TRBD2 | . | TGTGCCAGCAGCCTAGCTAGCGGGAGGGGGGAGACCCAGTACTTC | CASSLASGRGETQYF
TRBJ2-7 | TRBV5-4 | TRBD1 | once | TGTGCCAGCAGTCGGACAGGGGGCGCCTACGAGCAGTACTTC | CASSRTGGAYEQYF
TRBJ2-4 | TRBV30 | TRBD1 | . | TGTGCCTGGGCTGCAGGGGGCGCGGGAAAAAACATTCAGTACTTC | CAWAAGGAGKNIQYF
TRBJ1-2 | TRBV28 | TRBD1 | . | TGTGCCAGCAGTCCACCAACACAGGGGGTTGGCGGCTACACCTTC | CASSPPTQGVGGYTF
TRBJ2-3 | TRBV10-1 | TRBD1 | . | TGCGCCAGCAGTGATGAGACAGGGGGCTCAGATACGCAGTATTTT | CASSDETGGSDTQYF
TRBJ1-1 | TRBV29-1 | . | . | TGCAGCGTTGCCGACAGGACGAACACTGAAGCTTTCTTT | CSVADRTNTEAFF
TRBJ2-5 | TRBV9 | . | . | TGTGCCAGCAGCGTTGGGAGAGAAGAGACCCAGTACTTC | CASSVGREETQYF